One and the same sample provided the 2 T cell receptor beta chains below, sequenced in a study of T-cell memory formation after mild COVID-19. From the 5' RACE reads, TCRdb called clonotypes with MiXCR, one entry per CDR3 protein. The table lists 30,000 to 35,000 distinct CDR3 sequences, 7.7% of them singletons. The specimen was PBMCs or a T cell subset sorted from them (not recorded which). Receptors were obtained from a man between 18 and 29 years old who had mild COVID-19 (a few samples of this study predate the infection). Cell type and time point are not known.

This clonotype was seen ten or more times. The chain uses TRBV5-6 and TRBJ2-1; D is uncertain. The ends were cut back, 4 bases at V and 6 bases at J, with 20 bases in the middle. CDR3 size: 16 residues. Germline V gene data show CDR1 as SGHDT and CDR2 as YYEEEE. CDR3 sequence: CASSLFTDGPVNEQFF. In DNA, the CDR3 is TGTGCCAGCAGCCTTTTTACGGACGGACCGGTCAATGAGCAGTTCTTC.

This clonotype was seen many times. This chain joins TRBV7-2 and TRBJ2-3; D remains ambiguous. Germline CDR1 and CDR2: SGHTA and FQGNSA. Trimming took 4 bases from V and 4 from J, leaving 9 bases between them. This CDR3 comprises 13 residues. CDR3 DNA sequence: TGTGCCAGCAGCTCGGGCCCTCCAGATACGCAGTATTTT. This codes for CASSSGPPDTQYF. Together with reference TRBV7-2 and TRBJ2-3, the CDR3 gives the full variable domain: GAGVSQSPSNKVTEKGKDVELRCDPISGHTALYWYRQSLGQGLEFLIYFQGNSAPDKSGLPSDRFSAERTGGSVSTLTIQRTQQEDSAVYLCASSSGPPDTQYFGPGTRLTVL.